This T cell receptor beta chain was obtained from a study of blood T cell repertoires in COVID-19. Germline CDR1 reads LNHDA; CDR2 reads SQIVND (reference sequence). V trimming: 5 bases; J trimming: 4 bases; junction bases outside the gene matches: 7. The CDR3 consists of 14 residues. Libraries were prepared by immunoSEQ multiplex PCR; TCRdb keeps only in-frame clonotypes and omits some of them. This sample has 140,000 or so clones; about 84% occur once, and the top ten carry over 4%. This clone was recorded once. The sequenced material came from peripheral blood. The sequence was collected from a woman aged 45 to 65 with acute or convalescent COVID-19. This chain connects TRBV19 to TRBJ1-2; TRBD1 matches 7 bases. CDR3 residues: CASSVYDRAYGYTF. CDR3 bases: TGTGCCAGTAGTGTATACGACAGGGCCTATGGCTACACCTTC.